This TCR beta chain originates from a study of OX40 agonist ivuxolimab in advanced cancers. For the study at large: An agonistic anti-OX40 (CD134) antibody, ivuxolimab, was used to treat the patients. Age averaged around 58 years (range 23 to 79), and 82.7% were male. Patients in the trial were receiving intravenous ivuxolimab every 2 weeks, at doses of 0.01 to 10 mg/kg.

Using immunoSEQ multiplex PCR, the repertoire was profiled, and TCRdb retains in-frame clones only, with some absent. The sample has about 71,000 clones, 81% seen once. This clone has just one count. In germline, CDR1 is SEHNR, CDR2 FQNEAQ (reference sequence). V shed 2 bases and J shed 7 bases, with 6 bases lying between them. This CDR3 contains 13 residues. The rearrangement joins TRBV7-9 to TRBJ1-6, with D hard to call. Sequencing used CD4+ or CD8+ T cells sorted from blood, obtained in a trial of the OX40 agonist ivuxolimab. The receptor comes from an adult with an advanced solid tumor such as melanoma, head and neck, liver or kidney cancer. Here the CDR3 DNA reads TGTGCCAGCAGCTTAACAAGCAATTCACCCCTCCACTTT. Translating it yields CASSLTSNSPLHF.